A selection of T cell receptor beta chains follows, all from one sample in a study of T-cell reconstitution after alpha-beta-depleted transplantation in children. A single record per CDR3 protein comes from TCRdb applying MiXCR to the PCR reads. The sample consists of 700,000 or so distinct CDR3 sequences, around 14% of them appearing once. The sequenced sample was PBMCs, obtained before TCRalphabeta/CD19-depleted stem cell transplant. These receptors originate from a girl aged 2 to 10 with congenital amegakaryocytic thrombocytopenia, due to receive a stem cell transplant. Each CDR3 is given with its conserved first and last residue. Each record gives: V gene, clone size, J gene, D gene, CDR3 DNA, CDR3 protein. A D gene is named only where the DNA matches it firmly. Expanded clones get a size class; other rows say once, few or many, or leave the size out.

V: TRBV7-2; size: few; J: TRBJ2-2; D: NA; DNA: TGTGCCAGCAGCCCGAGGGGGACCTGGACCGGGGAGCTGTTTTTT; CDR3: CASSPRGTWTGELFF
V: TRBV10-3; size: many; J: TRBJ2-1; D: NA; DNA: TGTGCCATCGGTACGCCTAGCCCCCGTGGGGATGAGCAGTTCTTC; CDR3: CAIGTPSPRGDEQFF
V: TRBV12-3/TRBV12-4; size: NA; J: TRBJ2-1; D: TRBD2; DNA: TGTGCCAGCAAGGGCGGTTGGGACTACGATTTCTTC; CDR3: CASKGGWDYDFF
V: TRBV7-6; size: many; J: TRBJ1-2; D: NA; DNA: TGTGCCAGCAGCTTTAAATCCTTGGGTCCGTACAACTATGGCTACACCTTC; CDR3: CASSFKSLGPYNYGYTF
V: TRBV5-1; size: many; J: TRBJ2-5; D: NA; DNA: TGCGCCAGCAGCTTGGAAGCGAAGCTCGGGGAGACCCAGTACTTC; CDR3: CASSLEAKLGETQYF
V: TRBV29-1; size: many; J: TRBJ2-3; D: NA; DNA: TGCAGCGTTGAAGCCGGAGCCCGAAACCTAAATACGCAGTATTTT; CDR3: CSVEAGARNLNTQYF
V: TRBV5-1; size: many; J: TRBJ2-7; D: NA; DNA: TGCGCCAGCGCCAAGCGGTACGAGAGCTACGAGCAGTACTTC; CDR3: CASAKRYESYEQYF
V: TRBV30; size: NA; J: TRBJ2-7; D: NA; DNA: TGTGCCTGGAGTGACGTGGTATGGTACGAGCAGTACTTC; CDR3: CAWSDVVWYEQYF
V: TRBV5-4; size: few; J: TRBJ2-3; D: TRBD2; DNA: TGTGCCAGCAGCTTGGCCTCTAGCGGGAGGACAGATACGCAGTATTTT; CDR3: CASSLASSGRTDTQYF
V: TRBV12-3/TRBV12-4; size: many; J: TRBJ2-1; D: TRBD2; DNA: TGTGCCAGCAGCCCCACCGGGACTAGAAACTACAATGAGCAGTTCTTC; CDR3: CASSPTGTRNYNEQFF
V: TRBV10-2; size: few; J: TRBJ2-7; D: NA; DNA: TGCGCCAGCAGTTCCAGGGGTGAACGTTTTGGGCATTACGAGCAGTACTTC; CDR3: CASSSRGERFGHYEQYF
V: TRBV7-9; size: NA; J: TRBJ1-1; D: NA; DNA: TGTGCCAGCCGGGCCAGTCTAATGAACACTGAAGCTTTCTTT; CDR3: CASRASLMNTEAFF
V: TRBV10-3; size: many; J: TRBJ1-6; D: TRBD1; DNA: TGTGCCATCAGCAAGGGGGCTCGGTCACCCCTCCACTTT; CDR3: CAISKGARSPLHF
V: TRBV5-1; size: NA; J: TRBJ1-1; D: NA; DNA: TGCGCCAGCAGCTTGGGGGACACCACCCGAAACCTGAACACTGAAGCTTTCTTT; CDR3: CASSLGDTTRNLNTEAFF
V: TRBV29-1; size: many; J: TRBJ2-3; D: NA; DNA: TGCAGCGTTGATGGACTTCAGGGCACAGATACGCAGTATTTT; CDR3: CSVDGLQGTDTQYF
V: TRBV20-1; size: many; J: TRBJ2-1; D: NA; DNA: TGCAGTGCTGGCTCTAACTCCTACAATGAGCAGTTCTTC; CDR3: CSAGSNSYNEQFF
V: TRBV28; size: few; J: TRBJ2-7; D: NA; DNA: TGTGCCAGCAGTTCGACCCTCAGGGGACTGATATACGAGCAGTACTTC; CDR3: CASSSTLRGLIYEQYF
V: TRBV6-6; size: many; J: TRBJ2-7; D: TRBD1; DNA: TGTGCCAGCAGTGGGACAGCTGGCTACGAGCAGTACTTC; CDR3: CASSGTAGYEQYF
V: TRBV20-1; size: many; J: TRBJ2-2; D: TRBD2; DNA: TGCAGTGCTCGTAGCGGGAGGGCCCGCACCGGGGAGCTGTTTTTT; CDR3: CSARSGRARTGELFF
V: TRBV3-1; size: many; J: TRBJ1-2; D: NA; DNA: TGTGCCAGCAGCCAAGAGACAGGAAGTTATGGCTACACCTTC; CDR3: CASSQETGSYGYTF
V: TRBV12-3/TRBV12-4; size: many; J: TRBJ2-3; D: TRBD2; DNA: TGTGCCAGCAATGAGGGGCTAGCGGCCTTCACAGATACGCAGTATTTT; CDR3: CASNEGLAAFTDTQYF
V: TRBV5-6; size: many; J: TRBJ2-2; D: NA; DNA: TGTGCCAGCAGCTCCGGGACCAAGAACACCGGGGAGCTGTTTTTT; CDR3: CASSSGTKNTGELFF
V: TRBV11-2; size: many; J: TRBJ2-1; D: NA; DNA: TGTGCCAGCAGCTTAGACGGATACCTTTACGATGAGCAGTTCTTC; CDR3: CASSLDGYLYDEQFF
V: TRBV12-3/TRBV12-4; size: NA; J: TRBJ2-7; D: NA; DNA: TGTGCCAGCAGTGTCTACAGGGAAGGGAGAGACGAGCAGTACTTC; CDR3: CASSVYREGRDEQYF
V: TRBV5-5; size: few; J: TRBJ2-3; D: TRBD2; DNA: TGTGCCAGCAGCTTCGGGACTAGAGGTGGCACAGATACGCAGTATTTT; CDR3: CASSFGTRGGTDTQYF
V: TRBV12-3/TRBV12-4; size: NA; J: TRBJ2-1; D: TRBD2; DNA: TGTGCCAGTAGGGCGGGCGGGAGATCTAGCAATGAGCAGTTCTTC; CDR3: CASRAGGRSSNEQFF
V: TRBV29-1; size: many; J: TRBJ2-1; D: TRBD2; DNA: TGCAGCGTTGAATTCGGCGGGAGGGCCAAACTATTTAACAATGAGCAGTTCTTC; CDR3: CSVEFGGRAKLFNNEQFF
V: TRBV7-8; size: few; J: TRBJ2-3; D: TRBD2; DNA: TGTGCCAGCAGCTTTAACGCGGGAGCCGTTCTTTATGGCACAGATACGCAGTATTTT; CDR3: CASSFNAGAVLYGTDTQYF
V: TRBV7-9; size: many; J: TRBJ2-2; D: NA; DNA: TGTGCCAGCAGCTTACGATCCGGGGAGCTGTTTTTT; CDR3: CASSLRSGELFF
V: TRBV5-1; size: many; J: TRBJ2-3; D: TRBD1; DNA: TGCGCCAGCAGCCTCCGGGACAGAAACACAGATACGCAGTATTTT; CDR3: CASSLRDRNTDTQYF
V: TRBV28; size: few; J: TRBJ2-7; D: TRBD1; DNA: TGTGCCAGCAGTTTGGCGGGACAGGGATGGGAGCAGTACTTC; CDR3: CASSLAGQGWEQYF
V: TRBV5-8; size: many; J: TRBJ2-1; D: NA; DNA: TGTGCCAGCAGAGTGGAACGGTTTGCCCGGAAAGTCCATGAGCAGTTCTTC; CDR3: CASRVERFARKVHEQFF
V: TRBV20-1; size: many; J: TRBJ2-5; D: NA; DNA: TGCAGTGCTAGCCGGGACTCGCGACAAGAGACCCAGTACTTC; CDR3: CSASRDSRQETQYF
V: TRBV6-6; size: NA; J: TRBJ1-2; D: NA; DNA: TGTGCCAGCACGATAGGACCGAATGGCTACACCTTC; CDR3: CASTIGPNGYTF
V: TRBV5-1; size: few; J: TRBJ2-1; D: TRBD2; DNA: TGCGCCAGCAGCCCGAGGAGCGGGAGTCGGGTTGATGAGCAGTTCTTC; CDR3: CASSPRSGSRVDEQFF
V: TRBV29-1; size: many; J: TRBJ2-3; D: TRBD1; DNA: TGCAGCGTGGGACGACAGGGGAGCACAGATACGCAGTATTTT; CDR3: CSVGRQGSTDTQYF
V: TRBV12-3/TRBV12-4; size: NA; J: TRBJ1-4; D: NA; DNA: TGTGCCAGCAAAGTGGAGGCGGGACCTTACGAAAAACTGTTTTTT; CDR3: CASKVEAGPYEKLFF
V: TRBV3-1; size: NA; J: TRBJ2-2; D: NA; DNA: TGTGCCAGCAGCCAGCACCATAAATACACCGGGGAGCTGTTTTTT; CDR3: CASSQHHKYTGELFF
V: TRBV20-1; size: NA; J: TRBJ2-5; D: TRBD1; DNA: TGCAGTGTCGGGGACAGGAAAGAGACCCAGTACTTC; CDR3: CSVGDRKETQYF
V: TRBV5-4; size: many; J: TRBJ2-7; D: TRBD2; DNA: TGTGCCAGCACCTCCGGACTAGCGGGAGGTTACGAGCAGTACTTC; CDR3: CASTSGLAGGYEQYF
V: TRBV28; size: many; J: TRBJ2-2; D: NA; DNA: TGTGCCAGCAGTAATTACAGGGCGGCTACCGGGGAGCTGTTTTTT; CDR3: CASSNYRAATGELFF
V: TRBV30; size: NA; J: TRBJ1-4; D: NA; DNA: TGTGCCTGGAGAGGGGATACTAATGAAAAACTGTTTTTT; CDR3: CAWRGDTNEKLFF
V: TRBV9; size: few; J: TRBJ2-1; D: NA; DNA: TGTGCCAGCAGCCCAGGAGTCAGTTCATCGGGGGAGCAGTTCTTC; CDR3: CASSPGVSSSGEQFF
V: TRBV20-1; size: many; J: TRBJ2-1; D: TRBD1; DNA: TGCAGTGCTAGAGACGGGACAGACTACAATGAGCAGTTCTTC; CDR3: CSARDGTDYNEQFF
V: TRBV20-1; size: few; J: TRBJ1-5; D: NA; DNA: TGCAGTGCTAAAGCCCTTACCGGGGCCCTATATAGCAATCAGCCCCAGCATTTT; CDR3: CSAKALTGALYSNQPQHF
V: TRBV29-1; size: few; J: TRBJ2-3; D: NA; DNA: TGCAGCGTTGAATCGGACACAGATACGCAGTATTTT; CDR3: CSVESDTDTQYF
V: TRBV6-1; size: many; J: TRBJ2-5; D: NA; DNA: TGTGCCAGCAGGTCCCCGGGGAAAGAGACCCAGTACTTC; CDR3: CASRSPGKETQYF
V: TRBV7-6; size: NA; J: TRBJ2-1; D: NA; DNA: TGTGCCAGCAGCAACCCAGCGGTACATTACAATGAGCAGTTCTTC; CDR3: CASSNPAVHYNEQFF
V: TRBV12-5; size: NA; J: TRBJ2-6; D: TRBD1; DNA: TGTGCTAGCGCCCACAGGGGGCTTCTCTCTGGGGCCAACGTCCTGACTTTC; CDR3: CASAHRGLLSGANVLTF
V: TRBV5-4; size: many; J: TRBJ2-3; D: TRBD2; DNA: TGTGCCAGCAGCCTAGCGGGAGGGCACCCAGATACGCAGTATTTT; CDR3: CASSLAGGHPDTQYF